The TCR beta chain under discussion was sequenced for a study of T cell responses to AZD1222 COVID-19 vaccine. Sequenced by immunoSEQ multiplex PCR; TCRdb stores in-frame clones only, minus some. The table includes some 64,000 clones, roughly 87% detected once. The V gene lost 5 bases and the J gene lost 0 bases, with 12 bases spanning the gap. Germline V gives CDR1 SGHRS, CDR2 YFSETQ. The CDR3 loop spans 14 amino acids. The TCR sequence derives from an adult in good health. Here the sequenced sample was peripheral blood, taken on day 0 of AZD1222 vaccination. This sequence joins TRBV5-1 and TRBJ2-7; D not resolved. The CDR3 nucleotides are TGCGCCAGCAGACCTGAGGTGCACTCCTACGAGCAGTACTTC. Its protein product is CASRPEVHSYEQYF.